This T cell receptor (beta chain) was captured by sequencing in a study of cytomegalovirus exposure and HLA in healthy donors. Findings and limits, study-wide: Rare TCR sequences dominated, though some public TCRs recurred in many donors. Fewer N-insertions (relative to the approximately 700-donor mean) were reportedly seen in an Asian-associated ancestry cluster in a later analysis. A later analysis found most CMV-associated TCR beta chains apparently HLA-restricted.

The study ran its PCR with 60 Vbeta and 13 Jbeta primers. Sequenced by immunoSEQ multiplex PCR; TCRdb stores in-frame clones only, minus some. The sample yields fewer than 70,000 clones, under 80% seen once. Remarks on this clone: Its antigen is not known.

V dropped 7 bases and J dropped 6 bases, with 15 bases sitting between them. The V gene's germline CDR1 is MNHEY and CDR2 SVGAGI. This CDR3 has 13 amino acids. Input material: PBMCs. The chain links TRBV6-5 to TRBJ1-2; the D is unclear. The receptor was derived from a male donor in good health and CMV-seropositive. The CDR3 coding sequence is TGTGCCAGCACTAACGGTGCTTCAAATGGCTACACCTTC. This translates into CASTNGASNGYTF.